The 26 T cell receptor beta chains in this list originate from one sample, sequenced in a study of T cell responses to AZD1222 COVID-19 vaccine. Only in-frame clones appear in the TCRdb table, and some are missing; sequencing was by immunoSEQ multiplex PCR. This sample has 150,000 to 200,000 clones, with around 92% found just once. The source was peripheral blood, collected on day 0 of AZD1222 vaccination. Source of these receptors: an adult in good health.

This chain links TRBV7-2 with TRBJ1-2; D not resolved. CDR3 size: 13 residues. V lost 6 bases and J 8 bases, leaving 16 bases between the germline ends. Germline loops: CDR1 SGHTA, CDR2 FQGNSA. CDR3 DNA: TGTGCCAGCAGGCCAGCTCAGGAAATAGGCTACACCTTC. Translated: CASRPAQEIGYTF.

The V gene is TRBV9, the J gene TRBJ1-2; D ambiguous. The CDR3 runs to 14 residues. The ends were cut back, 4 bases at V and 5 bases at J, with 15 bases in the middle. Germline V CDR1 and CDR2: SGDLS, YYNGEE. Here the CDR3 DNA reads TGTGCCAGCAGCCACGGGGAGGGCCTGTATGGCTACACCTTC. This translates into CASSHGEGLYGYTF.

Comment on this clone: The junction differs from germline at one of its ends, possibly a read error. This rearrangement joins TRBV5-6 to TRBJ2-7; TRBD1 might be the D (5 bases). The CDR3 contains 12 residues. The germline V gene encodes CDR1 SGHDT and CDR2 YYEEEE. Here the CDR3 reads CASSRNKAGILF. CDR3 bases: TGTGCCAGCAGCCGAAACAAGGCAGGGATCTTGTTC.

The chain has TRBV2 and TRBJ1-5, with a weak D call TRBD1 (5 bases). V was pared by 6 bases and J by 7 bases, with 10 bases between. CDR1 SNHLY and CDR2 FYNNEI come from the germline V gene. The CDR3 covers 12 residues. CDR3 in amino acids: CASSQRGQPQHF. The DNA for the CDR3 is TGTGCCAGCAGCCAGAGGGGACAGCCCCAGCATTTT.

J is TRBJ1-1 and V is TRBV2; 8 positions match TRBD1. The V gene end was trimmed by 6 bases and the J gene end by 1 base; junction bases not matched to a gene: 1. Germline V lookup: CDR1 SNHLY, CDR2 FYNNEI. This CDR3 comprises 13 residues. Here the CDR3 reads CASRGTGNTEAFF. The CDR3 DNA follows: TGTGCCAGCAGAGGGACAGGGAACACTGAAGCTTTCTTT.

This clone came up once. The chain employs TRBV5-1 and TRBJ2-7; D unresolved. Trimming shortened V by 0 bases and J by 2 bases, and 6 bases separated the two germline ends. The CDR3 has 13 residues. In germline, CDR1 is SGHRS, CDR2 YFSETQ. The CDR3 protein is CASSLETTYEQYF. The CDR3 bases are TGCGCCAGCAGCTTGGAGACGACCTACGAGCAGTACTTC.

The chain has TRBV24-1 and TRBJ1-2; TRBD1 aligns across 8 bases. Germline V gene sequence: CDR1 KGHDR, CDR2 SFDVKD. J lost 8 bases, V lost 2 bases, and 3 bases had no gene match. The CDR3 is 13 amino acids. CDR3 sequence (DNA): TGTGCCACCAGTGATTGGACAGGGTGGGGCTACACCTTC. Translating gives CATSDWTGWGYTF.

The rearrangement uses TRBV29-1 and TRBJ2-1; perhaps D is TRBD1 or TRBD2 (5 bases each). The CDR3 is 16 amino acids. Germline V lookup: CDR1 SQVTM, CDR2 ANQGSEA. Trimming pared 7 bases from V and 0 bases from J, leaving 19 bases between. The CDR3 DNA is TGCAGCGCCCTCCCCCTACGGGGCCCCTCCTACAATGAGCAGTTCTTC. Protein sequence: CSALPLRGPSYNEQFF.

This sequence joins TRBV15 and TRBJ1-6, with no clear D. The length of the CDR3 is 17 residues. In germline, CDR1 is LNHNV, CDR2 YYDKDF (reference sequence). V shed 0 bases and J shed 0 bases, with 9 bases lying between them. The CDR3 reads CATSREEGYSYNSPLHF. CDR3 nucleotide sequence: TGTGCCACCAGCAGAGAAGAGGGTTACTCCTATAATTCACCCCTCCACTTT.

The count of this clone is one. CDR3 nucleotides: TGTGCCAGCAGCCAATCCTCAGGGGCAGTCTACGAGCAGTACTTC. As protein: CASSQSSGAVYEQYF. The V and J genes are TRBV16 and TRBJ2-7; tentatively, D is TRBD1 (6 bases). CDR1 is KGHSY and CDR2 is FQNENV in the germline V gene. The CDR3 runs to 15 residues. Trimming took 0 bases from V and 3 from J, leaving 12 bases between them. The full variable domain, rest sourced from reference TRBV16 and TRBJ2-7, is GEEVAQTPKHLVRGEGQKAKLYCAPIKGHSYVFWYQQVLKNEFKFLISFQNENVFDETGMPKERFSAKCLPNSPCSLEIQATKLEDSAVYFCASSQSSGAVYEQYFGPGTRLTVT.

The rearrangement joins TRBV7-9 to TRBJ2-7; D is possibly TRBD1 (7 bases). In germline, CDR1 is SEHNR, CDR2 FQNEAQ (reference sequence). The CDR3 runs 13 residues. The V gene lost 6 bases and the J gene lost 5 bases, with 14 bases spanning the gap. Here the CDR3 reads CASSRGGGNEQYF. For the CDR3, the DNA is TGTGCCAGCAGTAGAGGGGGCGGGAACGAGCAGTACTTC. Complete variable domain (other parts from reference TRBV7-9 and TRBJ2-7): DTGVSQNPRHKITKRGQNVTFRCDPISEHNRLYWYRQTLGQGPEFLTYFQNEAQLEKSRLLSDRFSAERPKGSFSTLEIQRTEQGDSAMYLCASSRGGGNEQYFGPGTRLTVT.

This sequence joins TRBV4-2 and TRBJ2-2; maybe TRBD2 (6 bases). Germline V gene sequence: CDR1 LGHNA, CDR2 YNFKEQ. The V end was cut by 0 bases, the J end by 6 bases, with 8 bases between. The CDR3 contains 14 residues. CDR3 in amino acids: CASSQDWGAGELFF. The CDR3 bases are TGTGCCAGCAGCCAAGACTGGGGGGCCGGGGAGCTGTTTTTT.

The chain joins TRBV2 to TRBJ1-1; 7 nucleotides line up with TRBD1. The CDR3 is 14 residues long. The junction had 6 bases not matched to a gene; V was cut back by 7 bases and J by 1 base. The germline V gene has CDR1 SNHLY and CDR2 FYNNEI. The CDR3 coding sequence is TGTGCCAGCACCGACGGACAGGCGAACACTGAAGCTTTCTTT. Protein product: CASTDGQANTEAFF.

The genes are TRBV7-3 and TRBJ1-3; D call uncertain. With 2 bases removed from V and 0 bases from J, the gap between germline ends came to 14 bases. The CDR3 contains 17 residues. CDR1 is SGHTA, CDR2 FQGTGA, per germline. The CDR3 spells CASSLSGPQSSGNTIYF. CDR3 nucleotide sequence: TGTGCCAGCAGCTTATCAGGCCCCCAGAGCTCTGGAAACACCATATATTTT.

CDR3 sequence: CAWSVSLHEQFF. The DNA for the CDR3 is TGTGCCTGGAGTGTATCTCTCCATGAGCAGTTCTTC. J is TRBJ2-1 and V is TRBV30; D is undetermined. Germline V gene sequence: CDR1 GTSNPN, CDR2 SVGIG (reference sequence). The CDR3 is 12 amino acids. V was clipped by 0 bases and J by 8 bases, with 8 bases between them.

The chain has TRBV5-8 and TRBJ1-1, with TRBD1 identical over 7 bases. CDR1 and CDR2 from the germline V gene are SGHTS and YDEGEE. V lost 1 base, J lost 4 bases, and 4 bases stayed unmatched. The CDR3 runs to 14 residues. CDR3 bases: TGTGCCAGCAGCTTGAGACAGGGTGGCACTGAAGCTTTCTTT. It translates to CASSLRQGGTEAFF. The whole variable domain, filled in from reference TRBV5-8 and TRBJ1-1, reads EAGVTQSPTHLIKTRGQQATLRCSPISGHTSVYWYQQALGLGLQFLLWYDEGEERNRGNFPPRFSGRQFPNYSSELNVNALELEDSALYLCASSLRQGGTEAFFGQGTRLTVV.

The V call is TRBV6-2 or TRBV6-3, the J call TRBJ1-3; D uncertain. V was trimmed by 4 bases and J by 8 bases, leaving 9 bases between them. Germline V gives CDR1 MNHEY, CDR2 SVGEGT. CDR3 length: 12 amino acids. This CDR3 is CASSSSFDTIYF. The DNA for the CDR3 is TGTGCCAGCAGTTCAAGTTTCGACACCATATATTTT.

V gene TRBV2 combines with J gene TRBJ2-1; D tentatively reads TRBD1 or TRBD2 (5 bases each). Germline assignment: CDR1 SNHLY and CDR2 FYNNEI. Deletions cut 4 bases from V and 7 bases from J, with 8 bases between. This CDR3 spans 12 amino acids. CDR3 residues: CASSVWGNEQFF. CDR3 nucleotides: TGTGCCAGCAGTGTTTGGGGGAATGAGCAGTTCTTC.

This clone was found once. This CDR3 reads CSASYSLNQPQHF. Written as DNA, the CDR3 is TGCAGTGCTAGTTACAGCCTAAATCAGCCCCAGCATTTT. This chain connects TRBV20-1 to TRBJ1-5; D gene ambiguous. The CDR3 is made up of 13 amino acids. Trimming removed 3 bases from V and 4 bases from J, with 10 bases in between. Per germline, CDR1 DFQATT and CDR2 SNEGSKA (reference sequence).

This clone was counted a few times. CDR3 bases: TGTGCCAGCAGCTTAACGGGGGGGCCCCATGAGCAGTTCTTC. This sequence encodes CASSLTGGPHEQFF. V and J are TRBV7-2 and TRBJ2-1, with TRBD2 matching over 8 bases. Germline V gene sequence: CDR1 SGHTA, CDR2 FQGNSA. This CDR3 has 14 residues. With V trimmed by 2 bases and J by 8 bases, 5 bases remained unmatched.

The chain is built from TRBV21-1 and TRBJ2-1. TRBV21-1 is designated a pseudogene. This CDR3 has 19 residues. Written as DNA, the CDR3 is TGTGCCAGCAGCAAAGATAAGGCTGTAGTCGGCCGTTCGGTCAATGAGCAGTTCTTC. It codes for CASSKDKAVVGRSVNEQFF.

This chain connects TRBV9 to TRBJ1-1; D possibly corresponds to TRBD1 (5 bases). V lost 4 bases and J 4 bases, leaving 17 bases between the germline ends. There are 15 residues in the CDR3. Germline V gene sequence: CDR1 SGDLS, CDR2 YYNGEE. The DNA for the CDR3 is TGTGCCAGCAGCAAGGTTCAGGGTCGTGGCACTGAAGCTTTCTTT. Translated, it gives CASSKVQGRGTEAFF.

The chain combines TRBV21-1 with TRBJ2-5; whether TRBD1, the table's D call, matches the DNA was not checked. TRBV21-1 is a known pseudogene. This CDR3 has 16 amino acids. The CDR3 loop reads CASRQIPRGGKETQYF. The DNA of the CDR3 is TGTGCCAGCAGACAAATTCCCAGAGGGGGAAAAGAGACCCAGTACTTC.

In DNA form, the CDR3 reads TGTGCCAGCAGCCCTCACAGGACTAGCGGGAGGGCCTCCTACAATGAGCAGTTCTTC. As protein: CASSPHRTSGRASYNEQFF. The chain uses TRBV6-2 or TRBV6-3 and TRBJ2-1; 15 nucleotides line up with TRBD2. The V gene end was trimmed by 6 bases and the J gene end by 0 bases; junction bases not matched to a gene: 9. CDR1 is MNHEY and CDR2 is SVGEGT in the germline V gene. CDR3 length equals 19 residues.

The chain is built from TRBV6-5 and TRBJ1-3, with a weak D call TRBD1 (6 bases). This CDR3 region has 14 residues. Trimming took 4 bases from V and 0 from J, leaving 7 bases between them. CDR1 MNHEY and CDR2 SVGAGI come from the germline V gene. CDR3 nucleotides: TGTGCCAGCAGTTGGACAGTCTCTGGAAACACCATATATTTT. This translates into CASSWTVSGNTIYF.

The CDR3 sequence: CASTGQGHYGYTF. The DNA for the CDR3 is TGTGCCAGCACAGGACAGGGTCACTATGGCTACACCTTC. The rearrangement links TRBV6-5 to TRBJ1-2; 8 bases align to TRBD1. The V and J ends lost 7 bases and 3 bases, in that order; junction bases with no gene match: 4. CDR1 and CDR2 from the germline V gene are MNHEY and SVGAGI. The CDR3 is made up of 13 amino acids.